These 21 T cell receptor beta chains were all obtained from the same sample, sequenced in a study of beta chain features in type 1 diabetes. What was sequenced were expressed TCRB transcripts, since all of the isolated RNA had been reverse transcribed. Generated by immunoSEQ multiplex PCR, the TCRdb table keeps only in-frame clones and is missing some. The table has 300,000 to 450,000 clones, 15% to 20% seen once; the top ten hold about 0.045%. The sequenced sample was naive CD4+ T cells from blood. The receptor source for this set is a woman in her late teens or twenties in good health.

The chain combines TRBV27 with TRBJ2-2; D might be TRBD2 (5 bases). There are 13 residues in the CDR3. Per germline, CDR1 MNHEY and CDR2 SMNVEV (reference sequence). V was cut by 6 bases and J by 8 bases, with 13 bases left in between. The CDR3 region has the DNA TGTGCCAGCAGCCGTAAGGCGGGTGGGGAGCTGTTTTTT. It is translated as CASSRKAGGELFF.

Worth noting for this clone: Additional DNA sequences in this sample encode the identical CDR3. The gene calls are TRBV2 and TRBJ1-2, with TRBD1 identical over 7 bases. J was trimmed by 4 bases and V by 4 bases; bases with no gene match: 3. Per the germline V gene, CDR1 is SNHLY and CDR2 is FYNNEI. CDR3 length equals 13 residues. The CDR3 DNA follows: TGTGCCAGCAGTGGGGACAGAACCTATGGCTACACCTTC. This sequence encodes CASSGDRTYGYTF.

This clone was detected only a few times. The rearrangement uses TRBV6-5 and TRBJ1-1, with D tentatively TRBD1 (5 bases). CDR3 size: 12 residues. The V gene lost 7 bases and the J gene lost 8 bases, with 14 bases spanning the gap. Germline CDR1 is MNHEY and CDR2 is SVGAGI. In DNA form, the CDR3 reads TGTGCCAGCACCTCTTCTCACAGGGAAGCTTTCTTT. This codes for CASTSSHREAFF.

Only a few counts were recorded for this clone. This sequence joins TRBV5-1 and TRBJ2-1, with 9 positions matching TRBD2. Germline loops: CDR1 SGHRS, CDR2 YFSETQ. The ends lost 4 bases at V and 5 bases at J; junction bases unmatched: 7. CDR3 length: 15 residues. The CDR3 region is CASSLTLAGNNEQFF. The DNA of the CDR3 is TGCGCCAGCAGCCTCACCCTAGCGGGAAACAATGAGCAGTTCTTC.

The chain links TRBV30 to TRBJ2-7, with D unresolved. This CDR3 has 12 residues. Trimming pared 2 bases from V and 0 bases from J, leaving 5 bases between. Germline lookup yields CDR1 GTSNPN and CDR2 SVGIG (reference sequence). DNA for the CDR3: TGTGCCTGGAGTACCTACTCCTACGAGCAGTACTTC. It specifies CAWSTYSYEQYF.

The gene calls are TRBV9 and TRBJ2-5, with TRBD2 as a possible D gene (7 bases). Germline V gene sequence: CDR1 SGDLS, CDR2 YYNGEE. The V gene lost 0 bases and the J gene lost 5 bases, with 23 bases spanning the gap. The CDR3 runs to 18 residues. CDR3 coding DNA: TGTGCCAGCAGCGTAGGAGGGGGGGGACTGGTCCTCCCCGAGACCCAGTACTTC. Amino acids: CASSVGGGGLVLPETQYF. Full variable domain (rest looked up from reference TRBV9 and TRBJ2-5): DSGVTQTPKHLITATGQRVTLRCSPRSGDLSVYWYQQSLDQGLQFLIQYYNGEERAKGNILERFSAQQFPDLHSELNLSSLELGDSALYFCASSVGGGGLVLPETQYFGPGTRLLVL.

This CDR3 is CASSSGQGSGTQYF. CDR3 DNA sequence: TGTGCCAGCAGCTCGGGACAGGGTAGTGGGACCCAGTACTTC. The rearrangement joins TRBV7-8 to TRBJ2-5; 9 nucleotides match TRBD1. This CDR3 region has 14 residues. After removal of 4 bases from V and 7 bases from J, the junction contained 7 bases not matched to a gene. CDR1 SGHVS and CDR2 FQNEAQ come from the germline V gene.

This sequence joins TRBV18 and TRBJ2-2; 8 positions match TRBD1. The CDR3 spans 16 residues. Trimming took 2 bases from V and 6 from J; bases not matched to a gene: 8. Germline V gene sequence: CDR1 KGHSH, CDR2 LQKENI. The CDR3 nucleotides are TGTGCCAGCTCACCATGGGACGGACAGGGCGCCGGGGAGCTGTTTTTT. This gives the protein CASSPWDGQGAGELFF.

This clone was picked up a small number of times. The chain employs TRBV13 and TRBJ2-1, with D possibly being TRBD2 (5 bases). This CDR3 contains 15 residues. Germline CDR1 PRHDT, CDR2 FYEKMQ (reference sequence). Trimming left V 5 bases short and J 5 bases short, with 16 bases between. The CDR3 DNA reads TGTGCCAGCAGCCTATACGCGGGCGAAAACAATGAGCAGTTCTTC. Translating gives CASSLYAGENNEQFF.

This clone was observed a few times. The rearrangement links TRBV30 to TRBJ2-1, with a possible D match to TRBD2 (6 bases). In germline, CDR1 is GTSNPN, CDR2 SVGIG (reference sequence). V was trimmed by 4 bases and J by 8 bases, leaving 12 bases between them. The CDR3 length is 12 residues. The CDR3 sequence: CAWNSGADEQFF. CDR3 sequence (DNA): TGTGCCTGGAACTCGGGAGCAGATGAGCAGTTCTTC.

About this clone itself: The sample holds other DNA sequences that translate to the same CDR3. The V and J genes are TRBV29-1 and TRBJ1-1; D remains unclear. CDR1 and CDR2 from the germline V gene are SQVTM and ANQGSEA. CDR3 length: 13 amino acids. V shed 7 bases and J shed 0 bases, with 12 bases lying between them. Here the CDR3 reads CSASGRLNTEAFF. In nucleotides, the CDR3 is TGCAGCGCCTCTGGGAGGCTGAACACTGAAGCTTTCTTT.

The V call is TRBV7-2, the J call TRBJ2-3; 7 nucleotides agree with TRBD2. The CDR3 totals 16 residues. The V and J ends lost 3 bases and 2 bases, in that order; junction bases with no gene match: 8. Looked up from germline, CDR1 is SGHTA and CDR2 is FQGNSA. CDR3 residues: CASSLRLAADTDTQYF. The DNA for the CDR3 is TGTGCCAGCAGCTTGCGCCTAGCGGCCGACACAGATACGCAGTATTTT.

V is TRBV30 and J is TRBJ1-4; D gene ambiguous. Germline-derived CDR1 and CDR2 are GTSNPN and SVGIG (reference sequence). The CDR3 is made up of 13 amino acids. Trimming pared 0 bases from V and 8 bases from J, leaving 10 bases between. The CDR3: CAWSVQMSEKLFF. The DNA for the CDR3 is TGTGCCTGGAGTGTACAGATGAGCGAAAAACTGTTTTTT.

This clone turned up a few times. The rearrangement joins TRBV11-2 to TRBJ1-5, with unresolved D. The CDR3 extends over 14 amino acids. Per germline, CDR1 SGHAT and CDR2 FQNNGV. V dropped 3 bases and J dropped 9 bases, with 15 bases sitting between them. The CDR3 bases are TGTGCCAGCAGCTTGGAATCGGCCGGAGGGCCCCAGCATTTT. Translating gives CASSLESAGGPQHF. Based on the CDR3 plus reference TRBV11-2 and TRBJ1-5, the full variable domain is EAGVAQSPRYKIIEKRQSVAFWCNPISGHATLYWYQQILGQGPKLLIQFQNNGVVDDSQLPKDRFSAERLKGVDSTLKIQPAKLEDSAVYLCASSLESAGGPQHFGDGTRLSIL.

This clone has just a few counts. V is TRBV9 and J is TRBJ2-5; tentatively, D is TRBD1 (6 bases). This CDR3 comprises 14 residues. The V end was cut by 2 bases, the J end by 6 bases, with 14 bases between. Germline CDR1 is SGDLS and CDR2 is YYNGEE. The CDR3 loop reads CASSVNRDVKTQYF. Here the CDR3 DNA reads TGTGCCAGCAGCGTGAACAGGGATGTGAAGACCCAGTACTTC.

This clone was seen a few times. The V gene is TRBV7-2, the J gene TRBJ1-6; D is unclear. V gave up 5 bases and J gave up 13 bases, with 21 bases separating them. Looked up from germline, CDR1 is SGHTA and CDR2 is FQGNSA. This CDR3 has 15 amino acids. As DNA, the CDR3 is TGTGCCAGCAGCCCACGGGGAGCATCAGAGGGTCCCCTCCACTTT. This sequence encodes CASSPRGASEGPLHF.

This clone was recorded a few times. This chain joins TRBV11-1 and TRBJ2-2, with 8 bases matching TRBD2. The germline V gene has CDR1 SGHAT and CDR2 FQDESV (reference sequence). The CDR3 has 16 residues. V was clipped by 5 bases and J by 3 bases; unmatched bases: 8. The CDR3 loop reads CASSEGTSGDTGELFF. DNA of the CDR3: TGTGCCAGCAGCGAGGGCACTAGCGGTGACACCGGGGAGCTGTTTTTT.

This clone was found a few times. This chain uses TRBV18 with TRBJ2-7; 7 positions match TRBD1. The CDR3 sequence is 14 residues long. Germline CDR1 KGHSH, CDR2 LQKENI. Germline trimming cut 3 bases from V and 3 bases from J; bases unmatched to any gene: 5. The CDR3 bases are TGTGCCAGCTCACCCCAACAGGGGAGCTACGAGCAGTACTTC. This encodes CASSPQQGSYEQYF.

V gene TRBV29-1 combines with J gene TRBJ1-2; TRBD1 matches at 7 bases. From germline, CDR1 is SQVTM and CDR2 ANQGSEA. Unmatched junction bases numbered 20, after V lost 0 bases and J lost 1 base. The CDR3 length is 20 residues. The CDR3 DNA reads TGCAGCGTTGAAGATGCTAAAAAGAAACTCTTGAGGGGGCATAACTATGGCTACACCTTC. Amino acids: CSVEDAKKKLLRGHNYGYTF.

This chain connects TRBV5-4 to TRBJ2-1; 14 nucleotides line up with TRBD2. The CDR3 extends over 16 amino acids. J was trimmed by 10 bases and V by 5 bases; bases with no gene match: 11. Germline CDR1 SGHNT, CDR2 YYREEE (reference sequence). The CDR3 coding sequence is TGTGCCAGCAGGCTATACCGCGGACTAGCGGGAGGCGAGCAGTTCTTC. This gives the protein CASRLYRGLAGGEQFF.

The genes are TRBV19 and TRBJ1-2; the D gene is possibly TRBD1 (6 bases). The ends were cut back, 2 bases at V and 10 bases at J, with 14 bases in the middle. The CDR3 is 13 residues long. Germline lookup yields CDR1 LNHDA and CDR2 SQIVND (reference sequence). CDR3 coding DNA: TGTGCCAGTAGTATACAGGGGCCAGGTACCTACACCTTC. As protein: CASSIQGPGTYTF.